The clone carrying this T cell receptor beta chain was counted a few times. Amplified regions were TCR beta CDR3 sequences from RNA transcripts. The HTBI primer set drove a first-round RT-PCR of the TCR CDR3. MiXCR was run by TCRdb on the multiplex PCR reads, yielding one entry per CDR3 protein. This sample yields under 300,000 distinct CDR3 sequences, of which roughly 20% are seen a single time; 64% belongs to the top ten. Ophthalmopathy patients had Clinical Activity Score at least 3, NOSPECS grade at least 4, duration under 3 months. These data belong to a study of T cells in Graves' hyperthyroidism and ophthalmopathy. This TCR was recovered from a young man with Graves' ophthalmopathy. Sequenced: blood.

DNA of the CDR3: TGTGCCACCACCGGGACCGACGGTACCGGGGAGCTGTTTTTT. Translating it yields CATTGTDGTGELFF. V and J are TRBV24-1 and TRBJ2-2, with D tentatively TRBD1 or TRBD2 (5 bases each). The germline V gene encodes CDR1 KGHDR and CDR2 SFDVKD. Trimming took 8 bases from V and 5 from J, leaving 14 bases between them. The CDR3 loop spans 14 amino acids.